Presented here are 17 T cell receptor beta chains from one specimen sequenced in a study of blood T cells in healthy people across ages (dated by TCRdb to the mid-2010s). The library was made by 5' RACE. TCRdb shows the sequencer as Illumina HiSeq 2500. A second PCR of 7 to 11 cycles was performed with a sample-barcoded 5' primer and a J-beta primer mix. In TCRdb, the public reads were trimmed at Q25 with fastp and aligned with MiXCR, with productive beta chains retained. Entries are consolidated by CDR3 protein sequence, retaining the most common genes and DNA. The sample data list some 880,000 distinct CDR3 sequences, and 35% to 40% of these were observed just once. Together, the top ten hold over 10% of the sample. Sequencing was performed on blood. The receptor set was obtained from a man younger than 35 in good health.

This clonotype was seen once. The chain recombines TRBV20-1 with TRBJ2-3; 9 bases are shared with TRBD2. Trimming cost V 2 bases and J 5 bases; bases outside gene matches: 5. Germline lookup yields CDR1 DFQATT and CDR2 SNEGSKA (reference sequence). This CDR3 comprises 14 residues. CDR3 in DNA: TGCAGTGCTAGACCGGGACTAGCAAAAGATACGCAGTATTTT. Amino acid sequence: CSARPGLAKDTQYF.

This clonotype was counted once. The CDR3 loop reads CASSPYSSGPSTDTQYF. The CDR3 coding sequence is TGTGCCAGTAGTCCCTATTCTAGCGGGCCTAGCACAGATACGCAGTATTTT. The genes are TRBV19 and TRBJ2-3; 8 nucleotides line up with TRBD2. CDR1 and CDR2 from the germline V gene are LNHDA and SQIVND (reference sequence). The junction had 10 bases not matched to a gene; V was cut back by 5 bases and J by 0 bases. This CDR3 has 17 amino acids.

The chain carries TRBV5-6 and TRBJ2-1, with unresolved D. The CDR3 is 14 amino acids. Germline CDR1 reads SGHDT; CDR2 reads YYEEEE. The V and J ends lost 4 bases and 12 bases respectively, with 20 bases between them. CDR3 protein: CASSVFSRSLGQFF. The CDR3 nucleotides are TGTGCCAGCAGCGTGTTTTCCCGCAGTTTGGGGCAGTTCTTC.

The chain joins TRBV4-1 to TRBJ2-1; D not certain. Germline loops: CDR1 MGHRA, CDR2 YSYEKL. V was trimmed by 0 bases and J by 9 bases, leaving 6 bases between them. The CDR3 loop spans 12 amino acids. CDR3 protein: CASSQEVGEQFF. The CDR3 region has the DNA TGCGCCAGCAGCCAAGAGGTCGGTGAGCAGTTCTTC.

This clonotype showed up just a few times. The rearrangement joins TRBV12-3 or TRBV12-4 to TRBJ2-3; 7 nucleotides align to TRBD2. The trim removed 2 bases at V and 0 bases at J, leaving 5 bases unmatched. This CDR3 spans 16 amino acids. The CDR3 here is CASSLRLAASTDTQYF. The CDR3 DNA reads as TGTGCCAGCAGTTTACGACTAGCCGCGAGCACAGATACGCAGTATTTT.

The chain recombines TRBV6-5 with TRBJ2-6; perhaps D is TRBD1 or TRBD2 (5 bases each). This CDR3 is built from 17 residues. Trimming pared 4 bases from V and 0 bases from J, leaving 13 bases between. Germline V gene sequence: CDR1 MNHEY, CDR2 SVGAGI. Written as DNA, the CDR3 is TGTGCCAGCAGTTTCGGGGCAGGGAGCTCTGGGGCCAACGTCCTGACTTTC. Translating gives CASSFGAGSSGANVLTF.

A few counts support this clonotype. The rearrangement links TRBV27 to TRBJ1-2; D perhaps matches TRBD1 (5 bases). This CDR3 contains 16 residues. The ends were cut back, 0 bases at V and 4 bases at J, with 15 bases in the middle. Germline V gene lookup returns CDR1 MNHEY and CDR2 SMNVEV (reference sequence). This chain's CDR3 is CASSLSSGQSRYGYTF. As DNA, the CDR3 is TGTGCCAGCAGTTTATCTTCGGGGCAGAGCCGCTATGGCTACACCTTC.

As for this clonotype: One junction end does not reproduce the germline sequence, and a read error may be involved. The chain combines TRBV6-2 or TRBV6-3 with TRBJ2-1; D not resolved. This CDR3 region has 11 residues. CDR1 is MNHEY and CDR2 is SVGEGT in the germline V gene. CDR3 sequence reads: CVSSDDKEQFF. In DNA form, the CDR3 reads TGTGTCAGCAGTGACGACAAGGAGCAGTTCTTC.

The chain uses TRBV10-3 and TRBJ1-6; 9 bases match TRBD1. The CDR3 loop spans 16 amino acids. Germline V gives CDR1 ENHRY, CDR2 SYGVKD. V dropped 1 base and J dropped 8; count of bases not matched to a gene: 6. This CDR3 reads CAISEFVRQGDSPLHF. The CDR3 coding sequence is TGTGCCATCAGTGAGTTCGTGAGACAGGGGGATTCACCCCTCCACTTT.

The sample holds one count of this clonotype. A much more abundant neighbour one base away suggests this may be a read error. The rearrangement joins TRBV25-1 to TRBJ1-2; D perhaps matches TRBD1 (5 bases). The CDR3 sequence is 17 residues long. The ends were cut back, 1 base at V and 8 bases at J, with 23 bases in the middle. Germline CDR1 MGHDK, CDR2 SYGVNS. CDR3 sequence reads: CASSESRGTGSNKGYTF. In nucleotides, the CDR3 is TGTGCCAGCAGTGAATCGCGAGGAACAGGTTCGAATAAAGGCTACACCTTC.

There are many counts of this clonotype. The V call is TRBV20-1, the J call TRBJ2-3; weak D call: TRBD1 (5 bases). The CDR3 extends over 11 amino acids. Between the trimmed V and J ends, which lost 5 bases and 9 bases, there was a span of 12 bases. Germline V lookup: CDR1 DFQATT, CDR2 SNEGSKA (reference sequence). CDR3 loop: CSAPGAVTQYF. In DNA, the CDR3 is TGCAGTGCTCCTGGGGCAGTGACGCAGTATTTT.

The V gene is TRBV3-1, the J gene TRBJ1-1; TRBD1 aligns across 9 bases. CDR1 and CDR2 (germline): LGHDT, YNNKEL (reference sequence). The CDR3 loop spans 13 amino acids. Losses at the gene ends were 1 base for V and 11 bases for J; bases not matched to a gene: 5. CDR3 amino acids: CASSQARDRAAFF. The CDR3 nucleotides read TGTGCCAGCAGCCAAGCCCGGGACAGGGCGGCTTTCTTT.

The V gene is TRBV7-2, the J gene TRBJ2-7, with D unclear. This CDR3 has 14 amino acids. Per the germline V gene, CDR1 is SGHTA and CDR2 is FQGNSA. The V gene lost 3 bases and the J gene lost 6 bases, with 15 bases spanning the gap. The CDR3 loop is CASSLGSPSGEQYF. Here the CDR3 DNA reads TGTGCCAGCAGCTTGGGCAGCCCTTCAGGCGAGCAGTACTTC.

A few counts support this clonotype. V gene TRBV3-1 combines with J gene TRBJ2-5, with a possible D match to TRBD1 (6 bases). Trimming shortened V by 7 bases and J by 5 bases, and 17 bases separated the two germline ends. Per germline, CDR1 LGHDT and CDR2 YNNKEL (reference sequence). The CDR3 has 14 residues. The CDR3 spells CASTHRDGWETQYF. As DNA, the CDR3 is TGTGCCAGCACCCACAGGGACGGATGGGAGACCCAGTACTTC.

CDR3 sequence reads: CASTSLGRGLKQISYNEQYF. The CDR3 region has the DNA TGTGCCAGCACCTCCCTGGGGAGGGGGCTAAAACAAATATCCTACAATGAGCAGTACTTC. This sequence joins TRBV7-9 and TRBJ2-1, with D possibly being TRBD1 or TRBD2 (7 bases each). TRBJ2-7 explains the end of the DNA better; the J call may be wrong. Germline values: CDR1 SEHNR, CDR2 FQNEAQ (reference sequence). The CDR3 spans 20 residues.

On this clonotype: Relative to the germline gene, one junction end is altered; a read error may explain this. V is TRBV24-1 and J is TRBJ1-1, with D unresolved. In germline, CDR1 is KGHDR, CDR2 SFDVKD. The CDR3 has 13 residues. CDR3: CAASVGMNTEAFF. The DNA of the CDR3 is TGTGCCGCCAGTGTGGGTATGAACACTGAAGCTTTCTTT.

This clonotype was observed a few times. This chain's CDR3 is CSASPRLAGYNEQFF. The CDR3 DNA sequence: TGCAGTGCTAGCCCGCGGCTAGCGGGCTACAATGAGCAGTTCTTC. J is TRBJ2-1 and V is TRBV20-1; TRBD2 matches at 8 bases. Germline V gene sequence: CDR1 DFQATT, CDR2 SNEGSKA (reference sequence). J was trimmed by 3 bases and V by 3 bases; bases with no gene match: 7. This CDR3 has 15 amino acids.